This T cell receptor (beta chain) was found in a study of Tregs in tolerant kidney transplant recipients. Some clones are missing from TCRdb's copy, which holds only in-frame ones; the method was immunoSEQ multiplex PCR. The top ten clones hold roughly 11% of a sample with about 66,000 clones, roughly 92% of them seen once. V was clipped by 0 bases and J by 5 bases, with 11 bases between them. CDR1 and CDR2 (germline): LNHDA, SQIVND (reference sequence). The CDR3 is 15 amino acids. Sequencing was performed on CD8+ T cells from blood, taken before the transplant. The chain employs TRBV19 and TRBJ1-5; D may be TRBD1 (6 bases). The sequence was collected from a human donor who received a combined kidney and bone marrow transplant. The CDR3 bases are TGTGCCAGTAGTATAGACCCACAGGGTCATCAGCCCCAGCATTTT. This gives the protein CASSIDPQGHQPQHF.